These T cell receptor beta chains were read from a single sample in a study of T-cell reconstitution after alpha-beta-depleted transplantation in children. TCRdb called the PCR reads again in MiXCR, with one record for every CDR3 protein. The table records some 290,000 distinct CDR3 sequences, roughly 25% of them present only once. The sample was PBMCs, mostly from graft donor cells, taken 180 days after TCRalphabeta/CD19-depleted stem cell transplant. The receptors originated from a male patient younger than 18 who had a stem cell transplant for acute lymphoblastic leukemia, so the T cells may come from the graft donor. The CDR3 runs from the conserved cysteine through the conserved F or W. A D gene is named only where the DNA matches it firmly. Rows give clone size only sometimes, using once, few, many, or a class for an expanded clone.

cdr3_nt: TGTGCCAGCAGTTTTATGGACAATGAGCAGTTCTTC; cdr3_aa: CASSFMDNEQFF; v_call: TRBV12-3/TRBV12-4; clone_size: -; d_call: -; j_call: TRBJ2-1
cdr3_nt: TGTGCCACCAGTGACAGGGACACCCGAAGCTATGGCTACACCTTC; cdr3_aa: CATSDRDTRSYGYTF; v_call: TRBV24-1; clone_size: few; d_call: -; j_call: TRBJ1-2
cdr3_nt: TGCGCCAGCAGCTTGAAGACTAGCGGGAGACCCTACAATGAGCAGTTCTTC; cdr3_aa: CASSLKTSGRPYNEQFF; v_call: TRBV5-1; clone_size: -; d_call: TRBD2; j_call: TRBJ2-1
cdr3_nt: TGTGCCAGCAGCCAAGGACTGAACAATGAGCAGTTCTTC; cdr3_aa: CASSQGLNNEQFF; v_call: TRBV4-2; clone_size: -; d_call: -; j_call: TRBJ2-1
cdr3_nt: TGTGCCATCAGTGGGCAGGGGGTTGCCGGGGAGCTGTTTTTT; cdr3_aa: CAISGQGVAGELFF; v_call: TRBV10-3; clone_size: few; d_call: TRBD1; j_call: TRBJ2-2
cdr3_nt: TGCGCCAGCAGCTTCCAGGGGGAGGGCTACAATGAGCAGTTCTTC; cdr3_aa: CASSFQGEGYNEQFF; v_call: TRBV5-1; clone_size: -; d_call: -; j_call: TRBJ2-1
cdr3_nt: TGTGCCGTCAGACAGGGGGTAGAAAACGAGCAGTACTTC; cdr3_aa: CAVRQGVENEQYF; v_call: TRBV11-3; clone_size: -; d_call: TRBD1; j_call: TRBJ2-7
cdr3_nt: TGTGCCAGCAGCACTTGGAGTGAACCCACAGATACGCAGTATTTT; cdr3_aa: CASSTWSEPTDTQYF; v_call: TRBV9; clone_size: -; d_call: -; j_call: TRBJ2-3
cdr3_nt: TGTGCCAGTAGTACCTCTAGCGGGAGCTCCTACGAGCAGTACTTC; cdr3_aa: CASSTSSGSSYEQYF; v_call: TRBV19; clone_size: -; d_call: TRBD2; j_call: TRBJ2-7
cdr3_nt: TGCAGTGCCACAAAACTAGCGGCTGAGCAGTTCTTC; cdr3_aa: CSATKLAAEQFF; v_call: TRBV20-1; clone_size: few; d_call: TRBD2; j_call: TRBJ2-1